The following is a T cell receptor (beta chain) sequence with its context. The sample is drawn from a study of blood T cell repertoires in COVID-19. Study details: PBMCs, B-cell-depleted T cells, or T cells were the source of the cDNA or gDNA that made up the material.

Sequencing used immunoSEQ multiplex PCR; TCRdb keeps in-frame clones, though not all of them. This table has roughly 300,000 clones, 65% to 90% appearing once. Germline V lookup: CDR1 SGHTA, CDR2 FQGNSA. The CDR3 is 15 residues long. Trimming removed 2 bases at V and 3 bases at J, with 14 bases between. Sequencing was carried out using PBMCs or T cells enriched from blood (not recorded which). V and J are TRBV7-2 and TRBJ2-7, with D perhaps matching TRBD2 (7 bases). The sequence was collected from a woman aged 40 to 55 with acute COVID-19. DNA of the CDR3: TGTGCCAGCAGCTTAATGAGGGGGGGAAACTACGAGCAGTACTTC. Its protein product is CASSLMRGGNYEQYF.